Presented here are 8 T cell receptor beta chains from one specimen sequenced in a study of memory CD4+ T cells and cytomegalovirus serostatus. Single viable CD3+CD4+CD8-CD45RO+ cells were sorted as the memory CD4+ T cells. The method was immunoSEQ multiplex PCR; TCRdb's version includes in-frame clones alone and lacks a portion of them. The sample consists of around 45,000 clones, approximately 74% of them appearing once. Sequences were obtained from memory CD4+ T cells from blood. Every receptor here comes from an adult in good health and CMV-seropositive.

The V gene is TRBV2, the J gene TRBJ1-1; D remains unclear. This CDR3 is built from 14 residues. Germline CDR1 reads SNHLY; CDR2 reads FYNNEI. V gave up 8 bases and J gave up 3 bases, with 16 bases separating them. CDR3 residues: CASGRTPLDTEAFF. CDR3 nucleotide sequence: TGTGCCAGCGGAAGAACCCCTCTGGACACTGAAGCTTTCTTT. Based on the CDR3 plus reference TRBV2 and TRBJ1-1, the full variable domain is EPEVTQTPSHQVTQMGQEVILRCVPISNHLYFYWYRQILGQKVEFLVSFYNNEISEKSEIFDDQFSVERPDGSNFTLKIRSTKLEDSAMYFCASGRTPLDTEAFFGQGTRLTVV.

The rearrangement joins TRBV7-8 to TRBJ1-4; D perhaps matches TRBD1 (6 bases). CDR1 and CDR2 from the germline V gene are SGHVS and FQNEAQ. The CDR3 runs 13 residues. V was shortened by 8 bases and J by 7 bases, with 14 bases between the two germline ends. For the CDR3, the DNA is TGTGCCAGCCAAGGGGGGCGTGGTGAAAAACTGTTTTTT. This gives the protein CASQGGRGEKLFF.

This chain links TRBV19 with TRBJ2-2, with D possibly being TRBD2 (6 bases). Germline CDR1 reads LNHDA; CDR2 reads SQIVND (reference sequence). Trimming stripped 0 bases from V and 5 bases from J, with 16 bases between. The CDR3 length is 17 residues. The CDR3 here is CASSIDGLAGGTGELFF. DNA for the CDR3: TGTGCCAGTAGTATAGATGGTCTAGCCGGGGGAACCGGGGAGCTGTTTTTT.

The rearrangement uses TRBV11-2 and TRBJ2-7; D is uncertain. V was cut by 2 bases and J by 6 bases, with 5 bases left in between. There are 11 residues in the CDR3. Germline V gene sequence: CDR1 SGHAT, CDR2 FQNNGV. CDR3 residues: CASSLRVEQYF. CDR3 nucleotides: TGTGCCAGCAGCTTAAGGGTCGAGCAGTACTTC.

The chain recombines TRBV19 with TRBJ1-2; 7 nucleotides agree with TRBD1. The CDR3 runs to 17 residues. The V gene end was trimmed by 5 bases and the J gene end by 6 bases; junction bases not matched to a gene: 18. Germline values: CDR1 LNHDA, CDR2 SQIVND (reference sequence). The CDR3 sequence is CASSSKMGQQIFHGYTF. Written as DNA, the CDR3 is TGTGCCAGTAGTTCTAAGATGGGACAGCAAATCTTCCATGGCTACACCTTC.

This clone was seen once. This chain connects TRBV10-3 to TRBJ1-2; D not certain. The germline gives CDR1 ENHRY, CDR2 SYGVKD. The ends were cut back, 3 bases at V and 3 bases at J, with 8 bases in the middle. This CDR3 region has 13 residues. The CDR3, as DNA: TGTGCCATCAGTGAAGAGCGCCACTATGGCTACACCTTC. It encodes CAISEERHYGYTF.

J is TRBJ2-7 and V is TRBV2; D is undetermined. The CDR3 runs to 14 residues. The germline V gene encodes CDR1 SNHLY and CDR2 FYNNEI. V was cut by 2 bases and J by 1 base, with 9 bases left in between. The CDR3 spells CASSETQSSYEQYF. The CDR3 DNA reads as TGTGCCAGCAGTGAAACACAAAGTTCCTACGAGCAGTACTTC. Based on the CDR3 plus reference TRBV2 and TRBJ2-7, the full variable domain is EPEVTQTPSHQVTQMGQEVILRCVPISNHLYFYWYRQILGQKVEFLVSFYNNEISEKSEIFDDQFSVERPDGSNFTLKIRSTKLEDSAMYFCASSETQSSYEQYFGPGTRLTVT.

CDR3 in amino acids: CSVPGPGGWYTEAFF. CDR3 nucleotides: TGCAGCGTTCCTGGGCCAGGGGGCTGGTACACTGAAGCTTTCTTT. This sequence joins TRBV29-1 and TRBJ1-1; 8 bases map to TRBD1. Germline V gene data show CDR1 as SQVTM and CDR2 as ANQGSEA. CDR3 length equals 15 residues. J lost 3 bases, V lost 5 bases, and 11 bases had no gene match.